This T cell receptor beta chain was recorded in a study of cytomegalovirus exposure and HLA in healthy donors. Broader study findings: Whilst most TCR sequences proved rare, a subset of public TCRs occurred across many donors. A missense variant in DCLRE1C was later tied to TCR beta V- and J-gene trimming. Later on, an analysis showed TCR association rates differing by HLA locus, with DRB1 the most and HLA-C the fewest. Earlier analysis looked at TCR beta V segments, and most were productive about 90% or about 30% of the time.

With regard to this clone: Antigen: not known.

This PCR relied on a set of 60 Vbeta primers and 13 Jbeta primers. Sequenced by immunoSEQ multiplex PCR; TCRdb stores in-frame clones only, minus some. The table lists some 130,000 clones, almost 85% of them singletons. V shed 6 bases and J shed 0 bases, with 9 bases lying between them. The germline V gene encodes CDR1 MNHEY and CDR2 SMNVEV (reference sequence). The CDR3 loop spans 14 amino acids. Sequenced: PBMCs. This chain links TRBV27 with TRBJ1-3; unclear D gene. The source is a boy younger than 10 in good health and CMV-seronegative. This chain's CDR3 is CASSSSASGNTIYF. CDR3 nucleotide sequence: TGTGCCAGCAGCTCCAGTGCCTCTGGAAACACCATATATTTT.